This T cell receptor beta chain was recorded in a study of regulatory T cells in long-lasting Graves disease. Study observations and caveats: Gene preferences differed: TRBV28, TRBJ1-2, TRBJ2-5 in persistent cases.

The CDR3 has 15 amino acids. Germline trimming cut 6 bases from V and 7 bases from J; bases unmatched to any gene: 11. CDR1 and CDR2 (germline): MGHDK, SYGVNS. Details on this clonotype: Its target is unknown.

For TCR beta, libraries came from iRepertoire HTBI primers and Arm-PCR of CDR3 regions. TCRdb reprocessed the multiplex PCR reads with MiXCR, giving one entry per CDR3 protein. The sample yields 550,000 to 700,000 distinct CDR3 sequences, roughly 16% seen once. The sample's time point: newly diagnosed GD, antithyroid drugs for less than 3 months. The TCR library used RNA extracted from PBMCs. This same sample was also taken into another study, of T cells in Graves' hyperthyroidism and ophthalmopathy.

This rearrangement joins TRBV25-1 to TRBJ1-1; 10 positions agree with TRBD1. Sequenced material: peripheral blood mononuclear cells (PBMCs), taken at new diagnosis, from a patient treated with antithyroid drugs. The source is a man aged 18 to 30 with Graves disease. The CDR3 bases are TGTGCCAGCAGCCTGACCGGGACAGGGGTCTTTGAAGCTTTCTTT. Amino acid sequence: CASSLTGTGVFEAFF.